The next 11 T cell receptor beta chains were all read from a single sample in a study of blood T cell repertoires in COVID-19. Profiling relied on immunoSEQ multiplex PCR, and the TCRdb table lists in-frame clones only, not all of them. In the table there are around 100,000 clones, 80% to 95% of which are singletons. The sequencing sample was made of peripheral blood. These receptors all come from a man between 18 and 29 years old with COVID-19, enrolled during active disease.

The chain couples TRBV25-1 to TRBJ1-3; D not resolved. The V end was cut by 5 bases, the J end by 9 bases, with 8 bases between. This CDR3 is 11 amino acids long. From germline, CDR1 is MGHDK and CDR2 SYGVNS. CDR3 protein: CASSTGGTIYF. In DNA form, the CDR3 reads TGTGCCAGCAGTACGGGTGGCACCATATATTTT.

The CDR3 protein is CAIRRGNTGELFF. As DNA, the CDR3 is TGTGCCATCCGGCGGGGAAACACCGGGGAGCTGTTTTTT. This chain joins TRBV10-3 and TRBJ2-2; D is perhaps TRBD2 (6 bases). Germline CDR1 and CDR2: ENHRY and SYGVKD. Trimming cost V 8 bases and J 2 bases, with 9 bases left between them. This CDR3 contains 13 residues.

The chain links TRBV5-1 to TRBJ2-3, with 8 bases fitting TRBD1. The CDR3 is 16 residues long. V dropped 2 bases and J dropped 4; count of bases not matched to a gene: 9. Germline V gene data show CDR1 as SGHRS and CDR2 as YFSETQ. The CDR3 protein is CASSFAVDRVADTQYF. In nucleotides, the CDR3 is TGCGCCAGCAGCTTCGCAGTGGACAGGGTGGCAGATACGCAGTATTTT.

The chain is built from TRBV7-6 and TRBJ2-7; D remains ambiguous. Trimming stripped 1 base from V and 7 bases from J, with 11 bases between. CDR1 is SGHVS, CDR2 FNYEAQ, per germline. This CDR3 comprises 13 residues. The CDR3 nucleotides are TGTGCCAGCAGCTTAGGAGCGCTGTGGGAGCAGTACTTC. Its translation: CASSLGALWEQYF.

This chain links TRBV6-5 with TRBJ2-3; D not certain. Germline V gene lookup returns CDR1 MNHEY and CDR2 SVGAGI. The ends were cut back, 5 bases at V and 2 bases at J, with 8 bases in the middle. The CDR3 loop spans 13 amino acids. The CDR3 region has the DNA TGTGCCAGCAGTAAATGGCTCACAGATACGCAGTATTTT. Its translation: CASSKWLTDTQYF.

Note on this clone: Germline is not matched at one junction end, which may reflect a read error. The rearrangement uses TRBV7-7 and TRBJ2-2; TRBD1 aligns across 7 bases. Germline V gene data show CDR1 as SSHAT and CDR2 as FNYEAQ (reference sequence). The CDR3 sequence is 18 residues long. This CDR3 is CASSLGSLGTENTGELFF. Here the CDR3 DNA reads TGTGCTAGCAGCTTAGGGTCCCTCGGGACAGAGAACACCGGGGAGCTGTTTTTT.

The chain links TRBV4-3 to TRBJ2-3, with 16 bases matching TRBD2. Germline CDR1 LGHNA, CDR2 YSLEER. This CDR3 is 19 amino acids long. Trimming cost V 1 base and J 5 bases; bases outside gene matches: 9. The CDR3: CASSQAGTSGRALVDTQYF. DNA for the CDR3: TGCGCCAGCAGCCAAGCCGGGACTAGCGGGAGGGCCCTCGTAGATACGCAGTATTTT.

The CDR3 reads CSVGAGARDYGYTF. The CDR3 nucleotides read TGCAGCGTTGGGGCGGGGGCAAGGGACTATGGCTACACCTTC. The chain has TRBV29-1 and TRBJ1-2, with a weak D call TRBD1 (6 bases). CDR1 is SQVTM and CDR2 is ANQGSEA in the germline V gene. The V end lost 4 bases, the J end lost 3 bases, and 15 bases lay between the germline ends. The CDR3 loop spans 14 amino acids.

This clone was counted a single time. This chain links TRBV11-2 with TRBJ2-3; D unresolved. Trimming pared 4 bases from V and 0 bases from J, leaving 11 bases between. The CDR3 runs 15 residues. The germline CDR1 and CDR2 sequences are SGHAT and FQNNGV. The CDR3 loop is CASSSRGASTDTQYF. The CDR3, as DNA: TGTGCCAGCAGCTCCCGCGGAGCAAGCACAGATACGCAGTATTTT.

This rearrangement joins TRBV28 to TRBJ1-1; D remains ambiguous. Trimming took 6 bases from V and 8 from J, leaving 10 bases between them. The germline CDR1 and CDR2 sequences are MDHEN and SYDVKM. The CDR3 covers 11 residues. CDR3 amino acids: CASRGRLEAFF. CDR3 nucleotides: TGTGCCAGCAGGGGGAGACTCGAAGCTTTCTTT. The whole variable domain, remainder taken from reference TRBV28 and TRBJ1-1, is DVKVTQSSRYLVKRTGEKVFLECVQDMDHENMFWYRQDPGLGLRLIYFSYDVKMKEKGDIPEGYSVSREKKERFSLILESASTNQTSMYLCASRGRLEAFFGQGTRLTVV.

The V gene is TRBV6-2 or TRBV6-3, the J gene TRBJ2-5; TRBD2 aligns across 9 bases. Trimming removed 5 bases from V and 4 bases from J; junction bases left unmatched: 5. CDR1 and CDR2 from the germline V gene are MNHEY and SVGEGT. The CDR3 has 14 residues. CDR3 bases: TGTGCCAGCAGTCCCCTAGCGGGATTAGAGACCCAGTACTTC. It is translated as CASSPLAGLETQYF.